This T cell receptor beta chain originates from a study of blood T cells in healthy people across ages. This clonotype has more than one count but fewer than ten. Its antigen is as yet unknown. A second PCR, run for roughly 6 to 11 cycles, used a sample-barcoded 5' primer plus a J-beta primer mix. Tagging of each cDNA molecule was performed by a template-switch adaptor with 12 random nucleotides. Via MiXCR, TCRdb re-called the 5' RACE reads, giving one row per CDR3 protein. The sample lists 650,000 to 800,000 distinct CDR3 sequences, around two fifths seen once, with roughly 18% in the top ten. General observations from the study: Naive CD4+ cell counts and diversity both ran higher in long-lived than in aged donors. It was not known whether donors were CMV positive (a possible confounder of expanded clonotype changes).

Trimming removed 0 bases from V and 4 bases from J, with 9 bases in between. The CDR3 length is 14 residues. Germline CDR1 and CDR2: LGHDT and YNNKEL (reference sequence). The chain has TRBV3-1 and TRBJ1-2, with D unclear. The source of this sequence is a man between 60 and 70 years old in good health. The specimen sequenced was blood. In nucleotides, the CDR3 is TGTGCCAGCAGCCAAGAACGGCGGGGCTATGGCTACACCTTC. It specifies CASSQERRGYGYTF.